Shown below are 25 T cell receptor beta chains from a single sample sequenced in a study of chemoradiotherapy in HPV16-positive cancers. Libraries were prepared by immunoSEQ multiplex PCR; TCRdb keeps only in-frame clonotypes and omits some of them. The sample holds about 11,000 clones; 75% are singletons and the top ten take 7% to 8%. This specimen was taken from a patient who underwent chemoradiotherapy. The receptors come from a human donor with HPV-associated anogenital cancer.

The chain carries TRBV2 and TRBJ2-5; 7 bases match TRBD1. This CDR3 contains 14 residues. Germline V gene data show CDR1 as SNHLY and CDR2 as FYNNEI. Losses at the gene ends were 7 bases for V and 2 bases for J; bases not matched to a gene: 7. The CDR3 DNA is TGTGCCAGCAAAACAGGGGTAGGGCAAGAGACCCAGTACTTC. Amino acid sequence: CASKTGVGQETQYF.

The chain recombines TRBV28 with TRBJ2-7; perhaps TRBD2 as D (6 bases). Trimming took 6 bases from V and 6 from J, leaving 9 bases between them. CDR1 and CDR2 from the germline V gene are MDHEN and SYDVKM. The CDR3 spans 11 residues. CDR3 sequence: CASSFSGEQYF. In DNA form, the CDR3 reads TGTGCCAGCAGCTTTAGCGGCGAGCAGTACTTC.

The chain combines TRBV11-2 with TRBJ2-7; possible D gene TRBD2, 6 bases. CDR3 length: 14 residues. V was shortened by 2 bases and J by 3 bases, with 11 bases between the two germline ends. Germline lookup yields CDR1 SGHAT and CDR2 FQNNGV. The CDR3 nucleotides read TGTGCCAGCAGCTTATCCGGGAGATACTACGAGCAGTACTTC. Translation gives CASSLSGRYYEQYF.

This rearrangement joins TRBV4-2 to TRBJ2-1; 7 bases map to TRBD2. Per the germline V gene, CDR1 is LGHNA and CDR2 is YNFKEQ. This CDR3 region has 16 residues. V shed 0 bases, J shed 4 bases, and the junction held 6 bases outside the gene matches. The CDR3 loop is CASSQEPTSAYNEQFF. The DNA of the CDR3 is TGTGCCAGCAGCCAAGAACCTACTAGCGCTTACAATGAGCAGTTCTTC.

This rearrangement joins TRBV19 to TRBJ2-1; TRBD2 matches at 8 bases. J lost 4 bases, V lost 5 bases, and 4 bases had no gene match. The CDR3 runs to 14 residues. Germline assignment: CDR1 LNHDA and CDR2 SQIVND (reference sequence). The CDR3 protein is CASSLSGGYNEQFF. In DNA form, the CDR3 reads TGTGCCAGTAGTCTAAGCGGGGGTTACAATGAGCAGTTCTTC.

The chain combines TRBV5-6 with TRBJ1-4; a weak D match, TRBD1 (5 bases). Germline V lookup: CDR1 SGHDT, CDR2 YYEEEE. This CDR3 spans 14 amino acids. The V end was cut by 1 base, the J end by 3 bases, with 7 bases between. The CDR3 DNA reads TGTGCCAGCAGCTTGCAGGGATCTAATGAAAAACTGTTTTTT. This translates into CASSLQGSNEKLFF.

The CDR3 sequence is CASSSTSLSYNEQFF. CDR3 nucleotide sequence: TGTGCCAGCAGTTCGACTAGCTTGTCCTACAATGAGCAGTTCTTC. The chain recombines TRBV27 with TRBJ2-1; TRBD2 matches at 7 bases. Germline values: CDR1 MNHEY, CDR2 SMNVEV (reference sequence). The CDR3 runs 15 residues. V was clipped by 4 bases and J by 1 base; unmatched bases: 4.

By proportion, this clone is large. V and J are TRBV5-5 and TRBJ2-1; no definite D call. Germline CDR1 is SGHKS and CDR2 is YYEKEE (reference sequence). The V gene lost 4 bases and the J gene lost 7 bases, with 6 bases spanning the gap. The CDR3 extends over 11 amino acids. This CDR3 is CASSLGNEQFF. CDR3 sequence (DNA): TGTGCCAGCAGCCTGGGTAATGAGCAGTTCTTC.

In DNA, the CDR3 is TGTGCCTGGGGACGACTAGCTCATCAGTATTTT. It specifies CAWGRLAHQYF. The chain couples TRBV30 to TRBJ2-3; 7 bases match TRBD2. The V gene's germline CDR1 is GTSNPN and CDR2 SVGIG (reference sequence). The V gene end was trimmed by 5 bases and the J gene end by 12 bases; junction bases not matched to a gene: 8. The CDR3 totals 11 residues.

The chain is built from TRBV2 and TRBJ2-1; TRBD1 might be the D (6 bases). This CDR3 contains 13 residues. Germline V gives CDR1 SNHLY, CDR2 FYNNEI. V was cut by 6 bases and J by 9 bases, with 15 bases left in between. The CDR3 here is CASSRDTLREQFF. The CDR3 DNA is TGTGCCAGCAGCCGGGACACACTGCGTGAGCAGTTCTTC.

This clone came up once. The chain joins TRBV19 to TRBJ2-1; maybe TRBD2 (5 bases). Germline CDR1 is LNHDA and CDR2 is SQIVND (reference sequence). Between the trimmed V and J ends, which lost 1 base and 3 bases, there was a span of 13 bases. This CDR3 spans 16 amino acids. This CDR3 reads CASSIGLARNYNEQFF. The CDR3 nucleotides read TGTGCCAGTAGTATAGGTTTAGCGAGAAACTACAATGAGCAGTTCTTC.

The chain recombines TRBV29-1 with TRBJ2-3, with D perhaps assigned TRBD1 or TRBD2 (6 bases each). This CDR3 comprises 15 residues. Trimming stripped 1 base from V and 3 bases from J, with 14 bases between. Per the germline V gene, CDR1 is SQVTM and CDR2 is ANQGSEA. This chain's CDR3 is CSVEGEGGRTDTQYF. CDR3 DNA: TGCAGCGTTGAAGGGGAAGGGGGGCGTACAGATACGCAGTATTTT.

The V call is TRBV5-1, the J call TRBJ2-7, with 7 bases matching TRBD1. Trimming at V came to 4 bases and at J to 6 bases, leaving 7 bases not matched to a gene. In germline, CDR1 is SGHRS, CDR2 YFSETQ. The CDR3 contains 13 residues. CDR3: CASSPDRASEQYF. CDR3 DNA sequence: TGCGCCAGCAGCCCCGACAGGGCGTCCGAGCAGTACTTC.

The count of this clone is one. The J gene is TRBJ1-4, the V gene TRBV4-2; D unclear. In germline, CDR1 is LGHNA, CDR2 YNFKEQ. V lost 4 bases and J 5 bases, leaving 14 bases between the germline ends. This CDR3 region has 15 residues. DNA for the CDR3: TGTGCCAGCAGCCCCCGTTTAGGCACAAATGAAAAACTGTTTTTT. It translates to CASSPRLGTNEKLFF.

The chain is built from TRBV7-2 and TRBJ2-5; tentative D call: TRBD1 (6 bases). V was trimmed by 5 bases and J by 1 base, leaving 14 bases between them. Germline V gene sequence: CDR1 SGHTA, CDR2 FQGNSA. The CDR3 contains 15 residues. The CDR3 DNA reads TGTGCCAGCAGCGTAGGAGGACAGAGCCAAGAGACCCAGTACTTC. Translated, it gives CASSVGGQSQETQYF.

CDR3 region: CASSIIDGPQYF. The DNA for the CDR3 is TGTGCCAGCAGCATCATAGACGGTCCCCAGTACTTC. V usage is TRBV9 and J usage is TRBJ2-5; D gene unclear. V was trimmed by 4 bases and J by 9 bases, leaving 13 bases between them. The length of the CDR3 is 12 residues. CDR1 is SGDLS, CDR2 YYNGEE, per germline.

V and J are TRBV28 and TRBJ1-2; 7 bases map to TRBD1. Germline lookup yields CDR1 MDHEN and CDR2 SYDVKM. The V segment lost 4 bases and the J segment 6 bases; nucleotides outside the gene matches: 14. This CDR3 is 16 amino acids long. DNA for the CDR3: TGTGCCAGCAGTTACACAGGGGTACCCTTTGTCGATGGCTACACCTTC. It codes for CASSYTGVPFVDGYTF.

The chain joins TRBV10-3 to TRBJ2-7; TRBD2 aligns across 7 bases. The CDR3 runs 14 residues. The V gene end was trimmed by 4 bases and the J gene end by 5 bases; junction bases not matched to a gene: 8. Germline CDR1 ENHRY, CDR2 SYGVKD. The CDR3 DNA reads as TGTGCCATCAGTGGATCGCTAGCGGCCCACGAGCAGTACTTC. It translates to CAISGSLAAHEQYF.

The CDR3, as DNA: TGCGCCAGCAGCCAAAGGGGGGTCCGCGAGCAGTACTTC. Translation gives CASSQRGVREQYF. The chain is built from TRBV4-1 and TRBJ2-7; D is tentatively TRBD1 or TRBD2 (6 bases each). This CDR3 is 13 amino acids long. CDR1 is MGHRA and CDR2 is YSYEKL in the germline V gene. Trimming stripped 2 bases from V and 6 bases from J, with 11 bases between.

The rearrangement joins TRBV6-1 to TRBJ1-3; D uncertain. The CDR3 has 14 amino acids. Germline CDR1 MNHNS, CDR2 SASEGT. With 1 base removed from V and 0 bases from J, the gap between germline ends came to 4 bases. DNA of the CDR3: TGTGCCAGCAGTGAAGTGGGCTCTGGAAACACCATATATTTT. Amino acid sequence: CASSEVGSGNTIYF.

This sequence joins TRBV19 and TRBJ2-1; the D gene is possibly TRBD1 (6 bases). Germline-derived CDR1 and CDR2 are LNHDA and SQIVND (reference sequence). The V gene lost 4 bases and the J gene lost 1 base, with 11 bases spanning the gap. CDR3 length equals 15 residues. The CDR3 here is CASSKQGMSYNEQFF. DNA for the CDR3: TGTGCCAGTAGTAAACAGGGTATGTCCTACAATGAGCAGTTCTTC.

The chain recombines TRBV15 with TRBJ1-1; D gene ambiguous. The CDR3 is 19 residues long. Germline V gene lookup returns CDR1 LNHNV and CDR2 YYDKDF (reference sequence). The germline V and J ends were trimmed by 0 bases and 0 bases, with 20 bases remaining between them. CDR3: CATSRDQHPGENMNTEAFF. In DNA form, the CDR3 reads TGTGCCACCAGCAGAGACCAACACCCCGGGGAGAATATGAACACTGAAGCTTTCTTT.

This clone came up a few times. The CDR3 DNA reads as TGTGCCAGCACTACCGACAGAAACTATGGCTACACCTTC. This codes for CASTTDRNYGYTF. The J gene is TRBJ1-2, the V gene TRBV6-1; D may be TRBD1 (5 bases). There are 13 residues in the CDR3. Germline CDR1 MNHNS, CDR2 SASEGT. Trimming shortened V by 7 bases and J by 2 bases, and 11 bases separated the two germline ends.

The chain combines TRBV5-4 with TRBJ1-4, with unresolved D. CDR1 is SGHNT and CDR2 is YYREEE in the germline V gene (reference sequence). This CDR3 is built from 15 residues. The V end was cut by 0 bases, the J end by 5 bases, with 11 bases between. In nucleotides, the CDR3 is TGTGCCAGCAGCTTGGGGGTAGGCCGGAATGAAAAACTGTTTTTT. It codes for CASSLGVGRNEKLFF.

The chain combines TRBV27 with TRBJ2-3; 8 bases are a match to TRBD1. V dropped 7 bases and J dropped 4; count of bases not matched to a gene: 7. This CDR3 has 14 residues. CDR1 is MNHEY, CDR2 SMNVEV, per germline (reference sequence). The CDR3 coding sequence is TGTGCCAGCACGCGGACAGGGAGTTCAGATACGCAGTATTTT. Amino acids: CASTRTGSSDTQYF.